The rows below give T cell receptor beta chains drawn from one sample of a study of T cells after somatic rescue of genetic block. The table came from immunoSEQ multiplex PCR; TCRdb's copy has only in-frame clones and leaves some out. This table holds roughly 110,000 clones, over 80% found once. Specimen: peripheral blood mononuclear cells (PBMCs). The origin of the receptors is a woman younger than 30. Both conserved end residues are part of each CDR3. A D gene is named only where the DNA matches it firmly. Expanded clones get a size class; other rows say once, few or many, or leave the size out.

cdr3_nt: TGTGCCAGCAGCCCAGGAGTAGGGCTTTCGTACGAGCAGTACTTC; cdr3_aa: CASSPGVGLSYEQYF; clone_size: -; v_call: TRBV7-7; j_call: TRBJ2-7; d_call: -
cdr3_nt: TGTGCCAGCAGCTTATTTGAGTCCTCTGGAAACACCATATATTTT; cdr3_aa: CASSLFESSGNTIYF; clone_size: -; v_call: TRBV7-8; j_call: TRBJ1-3; d_call: -
cdr3_nt: TGCAGCACATGGACAGGGGGCAATGAGCAGTTCTTC; cdr3_aa: CSTWTGGNEQFF; clone_size: once; v_call: TRBV29-1; j_call: TRBJ2-1; d_call: TRBD1
cdr3_nt: TGTGCCAGCAGCTGGGGACGGACACCCGCGAACACCGGGGAGCTGTTTTTT; cdr3_aa: CASSWGRTPANTGELFF; clone_size: -; v_call: TRBV7-2; j_call: TRBJ2-2; d_call: -
cdr3_nt: TGCGCCAGCAGTCACCGGGACAGGGTGGCGGAACCCACCGCCGGGGAGCTGTTTTTT; cdr3_aa: CASSHRDRVAEPTAGELFF; clone_size: -; v_call: TRBV23-1; j_call: TRBJ2-2; d_call: TRBD1
cdr3_nt: TGTGCCAGCGCTACACAGGGGAACACTGAAGCTTTCTTT; cdr3_aa: CASATQGNTEAFF; clone_size: -; v_call: TRBV25-1; j_call: TRBJ1-1; d_call: -
cdr3_nt: TGTGCCAGCAGCCGCACATATACCTATGGCTACACCTTC; cdr3_aa: CASSRTYTYGYTF; clone_size: -; v_call: TRBV6-5; j_call: TRBJ1-2; d_call: -
cdr3_nt: TGTGCTAGTGGTTTGGCCCAAGCTTTCTTT; cdr3_aa: CASGLAQAFF; clone_size: -; v_call: TRBV12-5; j_call: TRBJ1-1; d_call: -
cdr3_nt: TGTGCCAGCAGTGACTCGTATCTTGGGGGCAATGAGCAGTTCTTC; cdr3_aa: CASSDSYLGGNEQFF; clone_size: -; v_call: TRBV6-4; j_call: TRBJ2-1; d_call: -
cdr3_nt: TGTGCCAGTAGCCTAAGACCGGGACGGATAAATGAAAAACTGTTTTTT; cdr3_aa: CASSLRPGRINEKLFF; clone_size: -; v_call: TRBV19; j_call: TRBJ1-4; d_call: -
cdr3_nt: TGTGCCAGCAGCTTAGGATTAGGGGTTGGGGCCAACGTCCTGACTTTC; cdr3_aa: CASSLGLGVGANVLTF; clone_size: -; v_call: TRBV11-3; j_call: TRBJ2-6; d_call: -
cdr3_nt: TGTGCCAGCAGTTACGGGACAGGGGGCTTAGGGCAGTACTTC; cdr3_aa: CASSYGTGGLGQYF; clone_size: -; v_call: TRBV6-5; j_call: TRBJ2-7; d_call: TRBD1
cdr3_nt: TGTGCCAGTAGTCTCGACAGTGGCAATCAGCCCCAGCATTTT; cdr3_aa: CASSLDSGNQPQHF; clone_size: -; v_call: TRBV19; j_call: TRBJ1-5; d_call: -
cdr3_nt: TGTGCCAGCAGCGGGACTAGCGGGGGTGGGGAGCTGTTTTTT; cdr3_aa: CASSGTSGGGELFF; clone_size: -; v_call: TRBV2; j_call: TRBJ2-2; d_call: TRBD2
cdr3_nt: TGCAGCGTTGAAGGCGGCACTGAAGCTTTCTTT; cdr3_aa: CSVEGGTEAFF; clone_size: -; v_call: TRBV29-1; j_call: TRBJ1-1; d_call: -
cdr3_nt: TGTGCCAGCAGCAATTCAATCCCGAACACCGGGGAGCTGTTTTTT; cdr3_aa: CASSNSIPNTGELFF; clone_size: -; v_call: TRBV21-1; j_call: TRBJ2-2; d_call: -
cdr3_nt: TGCGCCAGCAGCTACTCGGGACTCCAGCTCTCCTACGAGCAGTACTTC; cdr3_aa: CASSYSGLQLSYEQYF; clone_size: -; v_call: TRBV5-1; j_call: TRBJ2-7; d_call: -
cdr3_nt: TGTGCCAGCAGTTTACCGGGGTATGGCTACACCTTC; cdr3_aa: CASSLPGYGYTF; clone_size: -; v_call: TRBV28; j_call: TRBJ1-2; d_call: -
cdr3_nt: TGTGCCTGGCGCAGGCTTCGCTATGGCTACACCTTC; cdr3_aa: CAWRRLRYGYTF; clone_size: -; v_call: TRBV30; j_call: TRBJ1-2; d_call: -
cdr3_nt: TGTGCCAGCACAAGAGGGGATCTGAACACTGAAGCTTTCTTT; cdr3_aa: CASTRGDLNTEAFF; clone_size: -; v_call: TRBV13; j_call: TRBJ1-1; d_call: -
cdr3_nt: TGCGCCAGCAGCGACCGACAGGGAGGGAGCTACGAGCAGTACTTC; cdr3_aa: CASSDRQGGSYEQYF; clone_size: -; v_call: TRBV5-1; j_call: TRBJ2-7; d_call: -
cdr3_nt: TGTGCCAGCTCACTCGGGACTAGCGGGCCCACCTACGAGCAGTACTTC; cdr3_aa: CASSLGTSGPTYEQYF; clone_size: -; v_call: TRBV18; j_call: TRBJ2-7; d_call: TRBD2
cdr3_nt: TGTGCCAGCAGTGAGGCGACAGGTGCCTTGGTGAATCAGCCCCAGCATTTT; cdr3_aa: CASSEATGALVNQPQHF; clone_size: -; v_call: TRBV6-1; j_call: TRBJ1-5; d_call: -
cdr3_nt: TGCGCCAGCAGTCAATCCCGATGGCAGGCCCCGATGGGTGCGGCCCAGCATTTT; cdr3_aa: CASSQSRWQAPMGAAQHF; clone_size: -; v_call: TRBV23-1; j_call: TRBJ1-5; d_call: -
cdr3_nt: TGTGCCATCAGCCGGGAACAAGAGACCCAGTACTTC; cdr3_aa: CAISREQETQYF; clone_size: -; v_call: TRBV10-3; j_call: TRBJ2-5; d_call: -
cdr3_nt: TGTGCCAGCAGCTTTGTGCTCGGACGGACGAACACTGAAGCTTTCTTT; cdr3_aa: CASSFVLGRTNTEAFF; clone_size: -; v_call: TRBV5-5; j_call: TRBJ1-1; d_call: -
cdr3_nt: TGTGCCAGCAGTTTAGAGACAGGGCTGGGTTCACCCCTCCACTTT; cdr3_aa: CASSLETGLGSPLHF; clone_size: -; v_call: TRBV27; j_call: TRBJ1-6; d_call: TRBD1
cdr3_nt: TGCGCCAGCAGTGAGTCGACGGTTTCCGCGGGGGGGCCTCAAGAGACCCAGTACTTC; cdr3_aa: CASSESTVSAGGPQETQYF; clone_size: once; v_call: TRBV10-1; j_call: TRBJ2-5; d_call: TRBD2
cdr3_nt: TGTGCCAGCACCCCGAAAGGGTCTCGCGAGCAGTACTTC; cdr3_aa: CASTPKGSREQYF; clone_size: -; v_call: TRBV6-4; j_call: TRBJ2-7; d_call: -
cdr3_nt: TGTGCCAGCAGTTTGGTTGGACCCCCGGGGGCCCTTAATCAGCAGTACTTC; cdr3_aa: CASSLVGPPGALNQQYF; clone_size: -; v_call: TRBV28; j_call: TRBJ2-7; d_call: -
cdr3_nt: TGTGCCGGGGCGCGGGGGCACCAAGAGACCCAGTACTTC; cdr3_aa: CAGARGHQETQYF; clone_size: -; v_call: TRBV10-3; j_call: TRBJ2-5; d_call: -
cdr3_nt: TGTGCCAGCAGCTTAGCTGGACAGGGCAGGAACTATGGCTACACCTTC; cdr3_aa: CASSLAGQGRNYGYTF; clone_size: -; v_call: TRBV7-9; j_call: TRBJ1-2; d_call: TRBD1
cdr3_nt: TGTGCCAGCAGTCCAGGCGGGACAGTCGCCTCTGAAGCTTTCTTT; cdr3_aa: CASSPGGTVASEAFF; clone_size: -; v_call: TRBV28; j_call: TRBJ1-1; d_call: TRBD1
cdr3_nt: TGTGCCACCAGCAGTCAGTTTTGGGGGACCGCGGGGATATACGAGCAGTACTTC; cdr3_aa: CATSSQFWGTAGIYEQYF; clone_size: -; v_call: TRBV15; j_call: TRBJ2-7; d_call: -
cdr3_nt: TGTGCCAGCAGCCAGGGGGTGCGGGTGGGTGACTATGGCTACACCTTC; cdr3_aa: CASSQGVRVGDYGYTF; clone_size: -; v_call: TRBV4-2; j_call: TRBJ1-2; d_call: -
cdr3_nt: TGTGCCAGTAGATTGGTAGGGGGGAATGAGCAGTTCTTC; cdr3_aa: CASRLVGGNEQFF; clone_size: -; v_call: TRBV19; j_call: TRBJ2-1; d_call: -
cdr3_nt: TGCAGCGTTGAAGGCACCAGGCTCGGCTACACCTTC; cdr3_aa: CSVEGTRLGYTF; clone_size: few; v_call: TRBV29-1; j_call: TRBJ1-2; d_call: -
cdr3_nt: TGTGCCAGCAGCGTAGGTGTAGGGGGGGACTATGGCTACACCTTC; cdr3_aa: CASSVGVGGDYGYTF; clone_size: once; v_call: TRBV9; j_call: TRBJ1-2; d_call: -
cdr3_nt: TGTGCCAGCAGGGGACAGGGGCTAGAGACCCAGTACTTC; cdr3_aa: CASRGQGLETQYF; clone_size: -; v_call: TRBV6-6; j_call: TRBJ2-5; d_call: TRBD1
cdr3_nt: TGTGCCAGCACCCGAGGGGCGGCCGGGGCCAACGTCCTGACTTTC; cdr3_aa: CASTRGAAGANVLTF; clone_size: -; v_call: TRBV6-6; j_call: TRBJ2-6; d_call: -
cdr3_nt: TGTGCCAGCAGCTTATTTGAGAATCAGCCCCAGCATTTT; cdr3_aa: CASSLFENQPQHF; clone_size: -; v_call: TRBV7-2; j_call: TRBJ1-5; d_call: -
cdr3_nt: TGTGCCAGCAGTGGGGGACAGGTTGGAGAGACCCAGTACTTC; cdr3_aa: CASSGGQVGETQYF; clone_size: -; v_call: TRBV6-1; j_call: TRBJ2-5; d_call: TRBD1
cdr3_nt: TGTGCCATCAGTGAAAGGGACGCTAATTCACCCCTCCACTTT; cdr3_aa: CAISERDANSPLHF; clone_size: few; v_call: TRBV10-3; j_call: TRBJ1-6; d_call: -
cdr3_nt: TGTGCCAGCAGCTTTGGACTTGAGGGGGAGCAGTACTTC; cdr3_aa: CASSFGLEGEQYF; clone_size: -; v_call: TRBV7-9; j_call: TRBJ2-7; d_call: -
cdr3_nt: TGTGCCAGCAGCCAAAGGGGTAGGAGAACTGAAGCTTTCTTT; cdr3_aa: CASSQRGRRTEAFF; clone_size: -; v_call: TRBV14; j_call: TRBJ1-1; d_call: -
cdr3_nt: TGTGCCAGTAGTAAGGGCGGGGGCGTTGACAATGAGCAGTTCTTC; cdr3_aa: CASSKGGGVDNEQFF; clone_size: -; v_call: TRBV19; j_call: TRBJ2-1; d_call: -
cdr3_nt: TGTGCCAGCAGTCAAAGGGGGGAGAGTGAGCAGTTCTTC; cdr3_aa: CASSQRGESEQFF; clone_size: -; v_call: TRBV7-9; j_call: TRBJ2-1; d_call: -
cdr3_nt: TGCGCCAGCAGTCAATATATCGGGGGGGCCAAAAATCAGCCCCAGCATTTT; cdr3_aa: CASSQYIGGAKNQPQHF; clone_size: -; v_call: TRBV23-1; j_call: TRBJ1-5; d_call: -
cdr3_nt: TGTGCCAGCAGCAAGCTAGCGGGGGGTCCGGAGACCCAGTACTTC; cdr3_aa: CASSKLAGGPETQYF; clone_size: -; v_call: TRBV7-3; j_call: TRBJ2-5; d_call: TRBD2
cdr3_nt: TGCGCCAGCAGCCACCCGGGACAGGGGAATGAAAAACTGTTTTTT; cdr3_aa: CASSHPGQGNEKLFF; clone_size: -; v_call: TRBV4-3; j_call: TRBJ1-4; d_call: TRBD1
cdr3_nt: TGTGCCAGCAGGACCGGGACAGGGGGCGCCGATTTCTTT; cdr3_aa: CASRTGTGGADFF; clone_size: -; v_call: TRBV21-1; j_call: TRBJ1-1; d_call: -
cdr3_nt: TGCGCCAGCAGCCAAAAGGGGTTCAGGGCGAGCTCCTATAATTCACCCCTCCACTTT; cdr3_aa: CASSQKGFRASSYNSPLHF; clone_size: -; v_call: TRBV4-1; j_call: TRBJ1-6; d_call: -
cdr3_nt: TGTGCCAGGAGGGGGACGGGCAATCAGCCCCAGCATTTT; cdr3_aa: CARRGTGNQPQHF; clone_size: -; v_call: TRBV19; j_call: TRBJ1-5; d_call: -
cdr3_nt: TGTGCCATCAGTGAAGAGGAGACCCAGTACTTC; cdr3_aa: CAISEEETQYF; clone_size: -; v_call: TRBV10-3; j_call: TRBJ2-5; d_call: -